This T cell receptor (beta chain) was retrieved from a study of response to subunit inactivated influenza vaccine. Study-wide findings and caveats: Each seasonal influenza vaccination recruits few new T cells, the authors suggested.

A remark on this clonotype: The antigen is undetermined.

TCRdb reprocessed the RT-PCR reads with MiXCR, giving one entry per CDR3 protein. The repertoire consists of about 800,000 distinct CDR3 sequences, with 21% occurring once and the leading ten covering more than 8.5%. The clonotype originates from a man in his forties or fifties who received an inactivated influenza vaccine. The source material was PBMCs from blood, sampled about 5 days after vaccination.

The CDR3 DNA reads TGTGCCAGCAGAGACCTAGACTATGGCTACACCTTC. Translation: CASRDLDYGYTF. The chain combines TRBV25-1 with TRBJ1-2, with D uncertain. Between the trimmed V and J ends, which lost 6 bases and 3 bases, there was a span of 8 bases. In germline, CDR1 is MGHDK, CDR2 SYGVNS. The CDR3 sequence is 12 residues long.